The source of this T cell receptor (beta chain) is a study of shared T cell receptors in the human thymus. The CDR3 has 15 residues. Trimming took 4 bases from V and 6 from J, leaving 15 bases between them. CDR1 and CDR2 from the germline V gene are LNHNV and YYDKDF (reference sequence). Here immunoSEQ multiplex PCR was the method, and the copy in TCRdb shows in-frame clones only, minus some. The data hold under 850,000 clones, with approximately 90% observed a single time. These data were likewise used in another study, on human thymus T cells. This second study notes: The thymus tissue came from resections taken during corrective heart surgery. Related research found strongly overlapping thymic repertoires in unrelated individuals.

Sequences were obtained from thymocytes. V usage is TRBV15 and J usage is TRBJ2-2, with D possibly matching TRBD1 (6 bases). The clonotype comes from a boy in the first two years of life with a congenital heart defect. DNA of the CDR3: TGTGCCACCAGCAACAGGGTCCCCAACGCCGGGGAGCTGTTTTTT. It translates to CATSNRVPNAGELFF. Supplemented by reference TRBV15 and TRBJ2-2, the full variable domain reads DAMVIQNPRYQVTQFGKPVTLSCSQTLNHNVMYWYQQKSSQAPKLLFHYYDKDFNNEADTPDNFQSRRPNTSFCFLDIRSPGLGDTAMYLCATSNRVPNAGELFFGEGSRLTVL.